The clone carrying this T cell receptor (beta chain) was detected ten times or more. Its target is not known. The entry originates in a study of Graves' ophthalmopathy and Graves' hyperthyroidism. Study-level results: Detection in blood was also observed for most expanded thyroid clonotypes above 0.001 frequency. For predicting ophthalmopathy progression, the model had about 66% sensitivity and roughly 77% specificity. A model built from 13 signatures distinguished ophthalmopathy from stable hyperthyroidism with approximately 88% sensitivity and about 80% specificity.

The study enrolled ophthalmopathy donors with moderate-to-severe activity, CAS ≥3, NOSPECS ≥4 and duration under 3 months. CDR1 is SEHNR and CDR2 is FQNEAQ in the germline V gene (reference sequence). CDR3 length: 15 residues. Trimming took 2 bases from V and 6 from J; bases not matched to a gene: 4. Transcripts of RNA were the source for amplifying TCR beta CDR3 regions. First-round RT-PCR with HTBI primers preceded a second-round multiplex PCR. In TCRdb, the multiplex PCR reads were re-called with MiXCR into one record per CDR3 protein. The sample consists of about 740,000 distinct CDR3 sequences, roughly 40% of them appearing once.

Sequenced input: peripheral blood. This chain connects TRBV7-9 to TRBJ2-7, with 13 bases aligning to TRBD2. The sequence was obtained from an adult man with Graves' ophthalmopathy. CDR3 nucleotides: TGTGCCAGCAGCTTACAAACTAGCGGGAGGGCCGAGCAGTACTTC. Translated, it gives CASSLQTSGRAEQYF.